The rows below give T cell receptor beta chains drawn from one sample of a study of blood T cells in healthy people across ages. MiXCR, run by TCRdb on the 5' RACE reads, gives a single entry per CDR3 protein. Among 590,000 or so distinct CDR3 sequences listed, approximately 30% were seen once. Sequencing was carried out using blood. These TCRs come from a woman aged 80 or over in good health. CDR3s include the opening cysteine and the closing phenylalanine or tryptophan. A D gene is named only where the DNA matches it firmly. Only part of the rows carry a size: once, few, many, or a class if the clone is expanded.

d_gene	abundance	v_gene	j_gene	CDR3nt	CDR3aa
.	many	TRBV20-1	TRBJ1-1	TGCAGTGCTAGAGATCCCAGGGTGGGGACTGAAGCTTTCTTT	CSARDPRVGTEAFF
.	few	TRBV28	TRBJ2-1	TGTGCCAGCAGTTTTGGCCGGGTTAATGATTGGTTCTTC	CASSFGRVNDWFF
.	.	TRBV14	TRBJ2-1	TGTGCCAGCAGTGTTCTCCGTGGCGGGGTCCACAATGAGCAGTTCTTC	CASSVLRGGVHNEQFF
.	few	TRBV3-1	TRBJ2-4	TGTGCCAGCAGCCAACGCATGGGTCAAAACATTCAGTACTTC	CASSQRMGQNIQYF
.	many	TRBV5-4	TRBJ2-1	TGTGCCAGCAGCTTGGCAGGCGACAGAGACAATGAGCAGTTCTTC	CASSLAGDRDNEQFF
.	.	TRBV6-1	TRBJ1-2	TGTGCCAGCAGTGAACCTGGCGGGAGAGTTGGCTACACCTTC	CASSEPGGRVGYTF
TRBD2	.	TRBV20-1	TRBJ2-1	TGCAGTGCTAGACGGCGGGGCCGGGGGGGTGAGCAGTTCTTC	CSARRRGRGGEQFF
.	.	TRBV20-1	TRBJ2-7	TGCAGTGCTAGAGATCCAAGCAAAGCAGGGGGGACCTACGAGCAGTACTTC	CSARDPSKAGGTYEQYF
.	many	TRBV10-3	TRBJ2-7	TGTGCCATCTCAGGGGAGGGCTACGAGCAGTACTTC	CAISGEGYEQYF
.	.	TRBV3-1	TRBJ1-2	TGTGCCAGCACCACGGTGAGGGGGGCCGATGGCTACACCTTC	CASTTVRGADGYTF
TRBD1	many	TRBV28	TRBJ2-1	TGTGCCAGCAGTGGAAGGGGGCGGAGTGAGCAGTTCTTC	CASSGRGRSEQFF
.	many	TRBV2	TRBJ2-3	TGTGCCAGCTCCCTGGGGACGGGAAGCGGGCTTACGCAGTATTTT	CASSLGTGSGLTQYF
TRBD1	many	TRBV20-1	TRBJ1-6	TGCAGTGCTGGGGGACAGGGGGCCTCGAGCTCCTATAATTCACCCCTCCACTTT	CSAGGQGASSSYNSPLHF
.	many	TRBV9	TRBJ2-3	TGTGCCAGCAGCGTCCCACCCGGTATCTTAACAGATACGCAGTATTTT	CASSVPPGILTDTQYF
.	.	TRBV6-1	TRBJ1-6	TGTGCCAGCCATTTAGGCTTAAACAGGGTTGTTAATTCACCCCTCCACTTT	CASHLGLNRVVNSPLHF
.	few	TRBV20-1	TRBJ1-5	TGCAGTGCTAGATCGGGCCCCGGGTTGGAGCCCCAGCATTTT	CSARSGPGLEPQHF
TRBD1	.	TRBV3-1	TRBJ2-7	TGTGCCGGCAGCCCCCCGAAAGGCGACAGGGCGTCCGAGCAGTACTTC	CAGSPPKGDRASEQYF
.	many	TRBV5-1	TRBJ1-1	TGCGCCAGCAGCTTGTACCGGGACACTGAAGCTTTCTTT	CASSLYRDTEAFF
TRBD2	many	TRBV5-1	TRBJ2-1	TGCGCCAGCAGCGCTAGCGGGGGCTCCTACAATGAGCAGTTCTTC	CASSASGGSYNEQFF
.	.	TRBV20-1	TRBJ2-5	TGCAGTGCTCCCGAGACAGGTGGGGTGAAAGAGACCCAGTACTTC	CSAPETGGVKETQYF
TRBD1	.	TRBV27	TRBJ1-5	TGTGCCAGCAGTTTCCCTGGACAGGGAGAACAGCCCCAGCATTTT	CASSFPGQGEQPQHF
TRBD2	.	TRBV28	TRBJ2-1	TGTGCCAGCAGTTCCCCGGGGGGGGGCGCCAATGAGCAGTTCTTC	CASSSPGGGANEQFF
.	.	TRBV20-1	TRBJ1-1	TGCAGTGCTACAAAGACAGGAGGTATAGGGAACACTGAAGCTTTCTTT	CSATKTGGIGNTEAFF
TRBD1	many	TRBV15	TRBJ2-1	TGTGCCACCAGCAGAGATAGGACAGGGGTGGATGAGCAGTTCTTC	CATSRDRTGVDEQFF
.	many	TRBV20-1	TRBJ1-2	TGCAGTGCTAGAGATAGGGGGATTCGGGACTATGGCTACACCTTC	CSARDRGIRDYGYTF
.	many	TRBV7-2	TRBJ2-4	TGTGCCAGCAGCTCCAGGGAGATTCAGTACTTC	CASSSREIQYF
TRBD2	.	TRBV5-1	TRBJ2-5	TGCGCCAGCGGCTTGGCCGGGAGGGGCTGGGAGACCCAGTACTTC	CASGLAGRGWETQYF
.	few	TRBV5-1	TRBJ1-1	TGCGCCAGCAGCGCCCTTGCGGGAGGGGATGAAGCTTTCTTT	CASSALAGGDEAFF
.	few	TRBV7-6	TRBJ1-5	TGTGCCAGCAGCTTAGGCAGGGGCCCCAATCAGCCCCAGCATTTT	CASSLGRGPNQPQHF
.	.	TRBV6-2/TRBV6-3	TRBJ2-1	TGTGCCAGCAGTCACATTTATTACAGGGAAGATGAGCAGTTCTTC	CASSHIYYREDEQFF
TRBD2	few	TRBV6-1	TRBJ2-7	TGTGCCAGCAGTAAGGAAGGACTAGCGGTTTACAATGAGCGGTACTTC	CASSKEGLAVYNERYF
.	few	TRBV30	TRBJ1-5	TGTGCCTGGACCGAGGGGAATAGCAATCAGCCCCAGCATTTT	CAWTEGNSNQPQHF
TRBD1	many	TRBV14	TRBJ2-3	TGTGCCAGCAGCCAACCAGGGGGCGTTTCAGATACGCAGTATTTT	CASSQPGGVSDTQYF
.	many	TRBV7-8	TRBJ1-2	TGTGCCAGCAGCTTAGTTCAGGGGTACGGCTACACCTTC	CASSLVQGYGYTF
.	once	TRBV7-6	TRBJ2-1	TGTGCCAGCAGCTTTGCGTGGGAATACAATGAGCAGTTCTTC	CASSFAWEYNEQFF
.	many	TRBV3-1	TRBJ1-2	TGTGCCAGCAGCCAAGATCCGCGATTCTACACCTTC	CASSQDPRFYTF